One sample yielded the 24 T cell receptor beta chains listed below, sequenced in a study of blood T cell repertoires in COVID-19 (TCRdb year 2020). The library was produced with the immunoSEQ multiplex PCR assay. Held by TCRdb, this immuneACCESS table contains in-frame sequences only and omits some clones. Under half of the omission traces to an unresolved V gene where checked; the cause of the rest is unknown. The sample data list about 110,000 clones, and approximately 85% of these were observed just once. Of the sample, over 2% falls within the top ten clones. Sequenced input: peripheral blood. All receptors derive from a human donor in a cohort sampled during active COVID-19.

This clone occurred once. The chain recombines TRBV2 with TRBJ1-2, with D possibly TRBD1 on 6 matching bases. The germline V gene encodes CDR1 SNHLY and CDR2 FYNNEI. V was clipped by 6 bases and J by 7 bases, with 21 bases between them. The CDR3 is 15 residues long. The DNA of the CDR3 is TGTGCCAGCAGCGTATATGAACAGGGCGCGAGTGGCTACACCTTC. It codes for CASSVYEQGASGYTF.

The J gene is TRBJ1-1, the V gene TRBV4-1; TRBD1 matches at 7 bases. The V segment lost 0 bases and the J segment 1 base; nucleotides outside the gene matches: 8. CDR3 length: 17 residues. In germline, CDR1 is MGHRA, CDR2 YSYEKL. The CDR3 region has the DNA TGCGCCAGCAGCCAAGATGGCGGGGACAGCAAGAACACTGAAGCTTTCTTT. It encodes CASSQDGGDSKNTEAFF.

The rearrangement links TRBV7-9 to TRBJ2-3; D is ambiguous. The germline V gene encodes CDR1 SEHNR and CDR2 FQNEAQ (reference sequence). Trimming took 3 bases from V and 2 from J, leaving 12 bases between them. The CDR3 covers 15 residues. This chain's CDR3 is CASSFGQTITDTQYF. The CDR3 DNA is TGTGCCAGCAGCTTTGGGCAGACGATCACAGATACGCAGTATTTT.

The gene calls are TRBV11-3 and TRBJ1-1; 7 nucleotides align to TRBD1. The CDR3 extends over 15 amino acids. The germline gives CDR1 SGHNT, CDR2 YENEEA. Unmatched junction bases numbered 11, after V lost 5 bases and J lost 5 bases. The CDR3 nucleotides are TGTGCCAGCAGCCCCCAGGGGGTAAGGGCTACTGAAGCTTTCTTT. It codes for CASSPQGVRATEAFF.

The rearrangement joins TRBV27 to TRBJ1-6; 7 bases match TRBD1. The CDR3 extends over 14 amino acids. Germline V gene lookup returns CDR1 MNHEY and CDR2 SMNVEV (reference sequence). The V gene end was trimmed by 4 bases and the J gene end by 9 bases; junction bases not matched to a gene: 6. The CDR3 is CASSSTGISSPLHF. CDR3 DNA sequence: TGTGCCAGCAGTTCGACAGGGATAAGTTCACCCCTCCACTTT.

The chain links TRBV7-8 to TRBJ2-5; D not certain. CDR1 is SGHVS and CDR2 is FQNEAQ in the germline V gene. CDR3 length: 14 amino acids. V dropped 6 bases and J dropped 2 bases, with 13 bases sitting between them. The CDR3 sequence is CASRKATVQETQYF. The CDR3 nucleotides read TGTGCCAGCAGAAAAGCAACAGTACAAGAGACCCAGTACTTC.

This clone was seen a single time. J is TRBJ1-3 and V is TRBV30, with D tentatively TRBD1 (5 bases). The CDR3 spans 15 residues. V was clipped by 3 bases and J by 4 bases, with 16 bases between them. Germline CDR1 GTSNPN, CDR2 SVGIG (reference sequence). As DNA, the CDR3 is TGTGCCTGGAGACGGTGGGGCGCGTCAGGAAACACCATATATTTT. It is translated as CAWRRWGASGNTIYF. The full variable domain, rest sourced from reference TRBV30 and TRBJ1-3, is SQTIHQWPATLVQPVGSPLSLECTVEGTSNPNLYWYRQAAGRGLQLLFYSVGIGQISSEVPQNLSASRPQDRQFILSSKKLLLSDSGFYLCAWRRWGASGNTIYFGEGSWLTVV.

The chain has TRBV19 and TRBJ1-1, with D hard to call. The CDR3 runs 15 residues. Per the germline V gene, CDR1 is LNHDA and CDR2 is SQIVND (reference sequence). The germline V and J ends were trimmed by 0 bases and 0 bases, with 8 bases remaining between them. Here the CDR3 DNA reads TGTGCCAGTAGTATAGATCCAGGCATGAACACTGAAGCTTTCTTT. It encodes CASSIDPGMNTEAFF. The full variable domain, in which reference TRBV19 and TRBJ1-1 provide the parts outside the CDR3, is DGGITQSPKYLFRKEGQNVTLSCEQNLNHDAMYWYRQDPGQGLRLIYYSQIVNDFQKGDIAEGYSVSREKKESFPLTVTSAQKNPTAFYLCASSIDPGMNTEAFFGQGTRLTVV.

The V gene is TRBV7-8, the J gene TRBJ1-1; D gene unclear. Germline loops: CDR1 SGHVS, CDR2 FQNEAQ. V dropped 8 bases and J dropped 2 bases, with 21 bases sitting between them. The CDR3 loop spans 16 amino acids. The CDR3 DNA follows: TGTGCCAGCTTAAGTGGGTGGGCAGGAGGTAACACTGAAGCTTTCTTT. Protein sequence: CASLSGWAGGNTEAFF.

The CDR3: CASSLVPPGLSYEQYF. The CDR3 nucleotides are TGTGCCAGCAGCTTGGTCCCCCCGGGACTTTCCTACGAGCAGTACTTC. The chain is built from TRBV5-4 and TRBJ2-7; D is possibly TRBD2 (6 bases). V lost 0 bases and J lost 1, with 14 bases in between. This CDR3 comprises 16 residues. CDR1 SGHNT and CDR2 YYREEE come from the germline V gene (reference sequence).

The genes are TRBV6-5 and TRBJ1-5, with 9 bases matching TRBD1. The CDR3 is 14 amino acids. With 2 bases clipped from V and 7 bases from J, the junction kept 3 bases outside the gene matches. The germline gives CDR1 MNHEY, CDR2 SVGAGI. Here the CDR3 reads CASSYGQGIQPQHF. In nucleotides, the CDR3 is TGTGCCAGCAGTTACGGACAGGGGATCCAGCCCCAGCATTTT.

This chain joins TRBV7-2 and TRBJ2-1, with D perhaps TRBD2 (5 bases). This CDR3 is built from 12 residues. V lost 4 bases, J lost 9 bases, and 10 bases lay in between. Germline CDR1 is SGHTA and CDR2 is FQGNSA. CDR3 nucleotides: TGTGCCAGCAGCTCCCTAGCAGCTGAGCAGTTCTTC. It is translated as CASSSLAAEQFF.

The V and J genes are TRBV27 and TRBJ2-7; TRBD1 matches at 7 bases. V gave up 5 bases and J gave up 2 bases; unmatched junction bases: 12. CDR1 is MNHEY, CDR2 SMNVEV, per germline (reference sequence). The CDR3 consists of 16 residues. The DNA for the CDR3 is TGTGCCAGCAGTGCAGACCACAGGGGTAACACCTACGAGCAGTACTTC. Protein product: CASSADHRGNTYEQYF.

V usage is TRBV9 and J usage is TRBJ2-5; TRBD2 agrees at 9 bases. The CDR3 extends over 18 amino acids. V lost 0 bases, J lost 4 bases, and 13 bases stayed unmatched. Per germline, CDR1 SGDLS and CDR2 YYNGEE. CDR3 coding DNA: TGTGCCAGCAGCGTAGGCGGTAGCGGGAGCGGGGTTCGAGAGACCCAGTACTTC. Amino acid sequence: CASSVGGSGSGVRETQYF.

The chain combines TRBV18 with TRBJ2-5, with 10 bases aligning to TRBD1. The CDR3 totals 16 residues. V was pared by 3 bases and J by 5 bases, with 9 bases of the junction left unmatched. In germline, CDR1 is KGHSH, CDR2 LQKENI. This CDR3 is CASSPFSTGGLETQYF. Here the CDR3 DNA reads TGTGCCAGCTCACCCTTCTCGACAGGGGGCCTTGAGACCCAGTACTTC.

The chain carries TRBV9 and TRBJ2-7, with 9 positions matching TRBD2. The V and J ends lost 0 bases and 3 bases, in that order; junction bases with no gene match: 4. The CDR3 runs 15 residues. Germline CDR1 is SGDLS and CDR2 is YYNGEE. For the CDR3, the DNA is TGTGCCAGCAGCGTAGGAGATAGCGGGGGCTACGAGCAGTACTTC. This translates into CASSVGDSGGYEQYF.

The J gene is TRBJ1-4, the V gene TRBV29-1, with TRBD1 matching over 8 bases. This CDR3 comprises 14 residues. Germline CDR1 reads SQVTM; CDR2 reads ANQGSEA. Unmatched junction bases numbered 8, after V lost 3 bases and J lost 8 bases. CDR3 in amino acids: CSVDETGAGEKLFF. The CDR3 nucleotides read TGCAGCGTTGACGAGACAGGGGCGGGCGAAAAACTGTTTTTT. Supplemented by reference TRBV29-1 and TRBJ1-4, the full variable domain reads SAVISQKPSRDICQRGTSLTIQCQVDSQVTMMFWYRQQPGQSLTLIATANQGSEATYESGFVIDKFPISRPNLTFSTLTVSNMSPEDSSIYLCSVDETGAGEKLFFGSGTQLSVL.

The chain couples TRBV6-6 to TRBJ2-1; 14 bases are shared with TRBD2. In germline, CDR1 is MNHNY, CDR2 SVGAGI (reference sequence). This CDR3 has 17 amino acids. The V gene end was trimmed by 5 bases and the J gene end by 6 bases; junction bases not matched to a gene: 9. The CDR3 nucleotides are TGTGCCAGCAGTCAGACCCCGGGACTAGCGGGAGTCAATGAGCAGTTCTTC. Residues: CASSQTPGLAGVNEQFF.

The chain carries TRBV28 and TRBJ1-4; D is unclear. The germline gives CDR1 MDHEN, CDR2 SYDVKM. The CDR3 contains 17 residues. Trimming cost V 5 bases and J 4 bases, with 20 bases left between them. CDR3: CASSLKFGFPDNEKLFF. CDR3 sequence (DNA): TGTGCCAGCAGTCTAAAATTCGGGTTCCCAGATAATGAAAAACTGTTTTTT. Combining the CDR3 with reference TRBV28 and TRBJ1-4 gives the whole variable domain DVKVTQSSRYLVKRTGEKVFLECVQDMDHENMFWYRQDPGLGLRLIYFSYDVKMKEKGDIPEGYSVSREKKERFSLILESASTNQTSMYLCASSLKFGFPDNEKLFFGSGTQLSVL.

The chain is built from TRBV29-1 and TRBJ1-2, with 7 bases aligning to TRBD1. CDR1 and CDR2 from the germline V gene are SQVTM and ANQGSEA. The CDR3 length is 9 residues. The J segment lost 14 bases and the V segment lost 7 bases, leaving 7 bases of the junction unmatched. The CDR3 loop reads CSGGTDGTF. The DNA of the CDR3 is TGCAGCGGGGGGACAGATGGGACCTTC.

The gene calls are TRBV7-2 and TRBJ2-2, with 12 bases fitting TRBD2. Germline values: CDR1 SGHTA, CDR2 FQGNSA. Unmatched junction bases numbered 9, after V lost 1 base and J lost 9 bases. The length of the CDR3 is 17 residues. As DNA, the CDR3 is TGTGCCAGCAGCTTAGGTTTTGGACTAGCGGGGAAGCGGGAGCTGTTTTTT. It codes for CASSLGFGLAGKRELFF.

The chain carries TRBV5-1 and TRBJ2-7, with D maybe TRBD2 (6 bases). Per germline, CDR1 SGHRS and CDR2 YFSETQ. This CDR3 comprises 13 residues. Trimming removed 3 bases from V and 3 bases from J, with 10 bases in between. CDR3 amino acids: CASSYAGNYEQYF. DNA of the CDR3: TGCGCCAGCAGCTACGCGGGAAACTACGAGCAGTACTTC.

This chain joins TRBV9 and TRBJ2-1; 9 positions agree with TRBD1. Germline V gene lookup returns CDR1 SGDLS and CDR2 YYNGEE. Unmatched junction bases numbered 3, after V lost 2 bases and J lost 0 bases. The CDR3 runs 16 residues. The CDR3 region has the DNA TGTGCCAGCAGCGTCCAGACAGGGGGCTCCTACAATGAGCAGTTCTTC. As protein: CASSVQTGGSYNEQFF.

This chain joins TRBV29-1 and TRBJ2-7; no reliable D call. The CDR3 runs to 15 residues. Germline V gives CDR1 SQVTM, CDR2 ANQGSEA. The V gene lost 1 base and the J gene lost 2 bases, with 15 bases spanning the gap. Here the CDR3 DNA reads TGCAGCGTTGAAGTTAGCTCGACGGAGACCTACGAGCAGTACTTC. Encoded protein: CSVEVSSTETYEQYF.